This T cell receptor (beta chain) originates from a study of blood T cell repertoires in COVID-19. Overall study: PBMCs, B-cell-depleted T cells, or T cells were the source of the cDNA or gDNA that made up the material.

The data were produced by immunoSEQ multiplex PCR, yet TCRdb's version contains in-frame clones alone and is incomplete. The table includes around 120,000 clones, approximately 90% detected once. Trimming stripped 7 bases from V and 9 bases from J, with 10 bases between. The germline V gene has CDR1 LNHDA and CDR2 SQIVND (reference sequence). The CDR3 extends over 12 amino acids. In its sample, this clone was seen once. The sample was peripheral blood. The chain has TRBV19 and TRBJ1-6; D unresolved. The TCR originated in a human donor with active COVID-19. The donor label of this sample is uncertain. The CDR3 nucleotides read TGTGCCAGTACCGTACGAGCTTCACCCCTCCACTTT. As protein: CASTVRASPLHF.